A selection of T cell receptor beta chains follows, all from one sample in a study of cytomegalovirus exposure and HLA in healthy donors. Profiling relied on immunoSEQ multiplex PCR, and the TCRdb table lists in-frame clones only, not all of them. The sample yields around 100,000 clones, about 62% seen once. The source material was PBMCs. Every receptor here comes from a human donor in good health. Both conserved end residues are part of each CDR3. The order of the fields is J gene, D gene, clone size, V gene, CDR3 protein, CDR3 DNA. D genes are given only for firm matches. Expanded clones are given a class, and other clones once, few, many or no size at all.

TRBJ2-3 . few TRBV27 CASGWSAQYF TGTGCCAGCGGGTGGAGTGCGCAGTATTTT
TRBJ1-1 TRBD1 . TRBV19 CASSTKGTGNTEAFF TGTGCCAGTAGTACAAAGGGGACAGGCAACACTGAAGCTTTCTTT
TRBJ2-1 TRBD2 once TRBV18 CASSTIAGVYNEQFF TGTGCCAGCTCAACCATAGCGGGAGTTTATAATGAGCAGTTCTTC
TRBJ2-7 . . TRBV5-1 CASSLPDRVREQYF TGCGCCAGCAGCTTGCCCGACCGGGTACGTGAGCAGTACTTC
TRBJ2-3 TRBD1 . TRBV5-6 CASSPGTGFGTDTQYF TGTGCCAGCAGCCCAGGGACAGGGTTCGGGACAGATACGCAGTATTTT
TRBJ2-3 . . TRBV9 CASSPGGLDTQYF TGTGCCAGCAGCCCTGGGGGCCTAGATACGCAGTATTTT
TRBJ1-5 . . TRBV28 CASSLSWGLRVPNRGNQPQHF TGTGCCAGCAGTTTATCTTGGGGGCTCCGGGTCCCAAATCGGGGCAATCAGCCCCAGCATTTT
TRBJ2-3 TRBD1 . TRBV28 CASSLQGANTQYF TGTGCCAGCAGTTTACAGGGGGCGAATACGCAGTATTTT
TRBJ1-3 . . TRBV11-2 CASSLSRGENTIYF TGTGCCAGCAGCTTAAGCAGGGGAGAAAACACCATATATTTT
TRBJ2-7 . . TRBV9 CASSPGGDSVYEQYF TGTGCCAGCAGCCCCGGCGGGGACTCCGTATACGAGCAGTACTTC
TRBJ1-6 TRBD1 . TRBV5-6 CASSLGQGNSPLHF TGTGCCAGCAGCTTAGGACAGGGGAATTCACCCCTCCACTTT
TRBJ2-5 . . TRBV14 CASSQFLQETQYF TGTGCCAGCAGCCAATTCCTCCAAGAGACCCAGTACTTC
TRBJ2-7 . . TRBV5-6 CASSLGLAVTMQYF TGTGCCAGCAGCTTGGGTTTGGCAGTTACCATGCAGTACTTC
TRBJ2-7 TRBD2 . TRBV7-2 CASSPRDYEWYEQYF TGTGCCAGCAGCCCCAGGGACTATGAGTGGTACGAGCAGTACTTC
TRBJ2-1 TRBD2 . TRBV27 CASSLGRGAYNEQFF TGTGCCAGCAGTTTGGGGCGGGGGGCCTACAATGAGCAGTTCTTC
TRBJ2-1 TRBD2 . TRBV4-1 CASSQGRTSALLYNEQFF TGCGCCAGCAGCCAAGGGCGGACTAGCGCCTTACTCTACAATGAGCAGTTCTTC
TRBJ2-1 . . TRBV4-2 CASSQPAGPGNEQFF TGTGCCAGCAGCCAACCAGCGGGTCCTGGGAATGAGCAGTTCTTC
TRBJ1-1 . few TRBV10-3 CAIRREGTEAFF TGTGCCATCAGAAGGGAGGGCACTGAAGCTTTCTTT
TRBJ2-7 TRBD2 . TRBV4-1 CASSLREAYEQYF TGCGCCAGCAGCCTTCGGGAGGCCTACGAGCAGTACTTC
TRBJ2-5 . . TRBV27 CASSPGTFGTQYF TGTGCCAGCAGCCCCGGGACTTTCGGGACCCAGTACTTC
TRBJ2-5 . . TRBV28 CASSPRGWYQETQYF TGTGCCAGCAGTCCGCGGGGATGGTACCAAGAGACCCAGTACTTC
TRBJ2-3 TRBD2 . TRBV30 CAWSSGLAGVVGTDTQYF TGTGCCTGGAGTAGCGGACTAGCGGGAGTGGTGGGCACAGATACGCAGTATTTT
TRBJ2-7 . . TRBV9 CASSVAGAEYEQYF TGTGCCAGCAGCGTAGCAGGGGCAGAGTACGAGCAGTACTTC
TRBJ2-7 . . TRBV4-2 CASSQVSPLPEAVSYEQYF TGTGCCAGCAGCCAAGTTTCCCCCTTGCCGGAGGCGGTTTCCTACGAGCAGTACTTC
TRBJ2-1 TRBD2 few TRBV7-8 CASSLVEGLAGEAEQFF TGTGCCAGCAGCTTAGTGGAGGGCCTAGCGGGAGAGGCTGAGCAGTTCTTC
TRBJ2-7 . . TRBV6-5 CASSLLMLGRGEQYF TGTGCCAGCAGCCTTCTTATGTTGGGTAGGGGGGAGCAGTACTTC
TRBJ2-3 . . TRBV6-6 CASRQGSLTDTQYF TGTGCCAGCAGGCAGGGTTCGCTCACAGATACGCAGTATTTT
TRBJ2-7 . . TRBV27 CASSSTPGFSYEQYF TGTGCCAGCAGTTCAACTCCGGGATTTTCCTACGAGCAGTACTTC
TRBJ2-1 . . TRBV5-1 CASSLYLNNEQFF TGCGCCAGCAGCTTGTATTTAAACAATGAGCAGTTCTTC
TRBJ2-7 . few TRBV7-8 CASSYRTASYEQYF TGTGCCAGCAGCTACAGGACAGCTTCCTACGAGCAGTACTTC
TRBJ2-5 TRBD2 . TRBV5-1 CASSLTSGQETQYF TGCGCCAGCAGCTTGACTAGCGGCCAAGAGACCCAGTACTTC
TRBJ2-5 TRBD2 . TRBV7-9 CASSPGTSGAETQYF TGTGCCAGCAGCCCCGGGACTAGCGGGGCTGAGACCCAGTACTTC
TRBJ1-2 . few TRBV28 CASRITPLYGGYTF TGTGCCAGCAGGATCACCCCCCTCTATGGTGGCTACACCTTC
TRBJ1-5 . . TRBV7-2 CASSLGPSQPQHF TGTGCCAGCAGCTTAGGCCCTAGTCAGCCCCAGCATTTT
TRBJ2-1 . . TRBV4-1 CASSSRTLESSYNEQFF TGCGCCAGCAGCTCTCGAACTCTAGAAAGCTCCTACAATGAGCAGTTCTTC
TRBJ1-1 . . TRBV28 CASSFRSSQAFF TGTGCCAGCAGTTTTCGGAGTTCTCAAGCTTTCTTT
TRBJ2-3 . few TRBV2 CASRVRVVSTDTQYF TGTGCCAGCAGAGTCAGGGTAGTGAGCACAGATACGCAGTATTTT
TRBJ2-1 . few TRBV27 CASSLSTGVREQFF TGTGCCAGCAGTTTATCGACGGGAGTACGGGAGCAGTTCTTC
TRBJ2-7 TRBD1 . TRBV5-1 CASSLFLSTGTGAYEQYF TGCGCCAGCAGCTTGTTTCTTAGCACCGGGACAGGAGCCTACGAGCAGTACTTC
TRBJ1-5 . . TRBV19 CASEGTGSNQPQHF TGTGCCAGTGAGGGTACAGGGAGTAATCAGCCCCAGCATTTT
TRBJ2-7 TRBD1 . TRBV7-6 CASSPHPPGQASHEQYF TGTGCCAGCAGCCCGCATCCTCCGGGACAGGCGAGCCACGAGCAGTACTTC
TRBJ2-7 . once TRBV25-1 CASSGRGEQYF TGTGCCAGCAGTGGAAGGGGGGAGCAGTACTTC
TRBJ1-3 TRBD1 . TRBV7-9 CASSLRTGEFGNTIYF TGTGCCAGCAGCTTACGTACAGGGGAGTTTGGAAACACCATATATTTT
TRBJ1-4 TRBD1 . TRBV4-1 CASSLATGNEKLFF TGCGCCAGCAGCCTTGCGACAGGGAATGAAAAACTGTTTTTT
TRBJ1-1 TRBD1 . TRBV29-1 CSVEGTVFTEAFF TGCAGCGTTGAGGGGACAGTTTTCACTGAAGCTTTCTTT
TRBJ2-1 . once TRBV30 CACTGPSGLRNNEQFF TGTGCCTGCACAGGGCCGAGCGGCCTGAGGAACAATGAGCAGTTCTTC
TRBJ2-1 TRBD2 once TRBV5-6 CASSLWLAEYNEQFF TGTGCCAGCAGCTTGTGGCTAGCGGAATACAATGAGCAGTTCTTC
TRBJ2-7 . . TRBV27 CASSQYEQYF TGTGCCAGCAGTCAATACGAGCAGTACTTC
TRBJ2-7 TRBD2 . TRBV28 CASSFAGEKGEQYF TGTGCCAGCAGTTTCGCGGGAGAAAAAGGGGAGCAGTACTTC